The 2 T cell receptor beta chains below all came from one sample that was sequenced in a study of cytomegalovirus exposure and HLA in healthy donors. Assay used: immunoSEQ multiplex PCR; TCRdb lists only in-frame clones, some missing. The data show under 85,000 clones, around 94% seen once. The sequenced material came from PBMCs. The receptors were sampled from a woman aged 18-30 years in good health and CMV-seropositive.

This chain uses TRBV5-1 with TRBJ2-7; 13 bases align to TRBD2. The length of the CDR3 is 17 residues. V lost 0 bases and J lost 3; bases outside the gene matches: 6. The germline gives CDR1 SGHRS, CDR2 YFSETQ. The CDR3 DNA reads TGCGCCAGCAGCTTGGGAGGGACTAGCGGGACGTACTACGAGCAGTACTTC. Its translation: CASSLGGTSGTYYEQYF.

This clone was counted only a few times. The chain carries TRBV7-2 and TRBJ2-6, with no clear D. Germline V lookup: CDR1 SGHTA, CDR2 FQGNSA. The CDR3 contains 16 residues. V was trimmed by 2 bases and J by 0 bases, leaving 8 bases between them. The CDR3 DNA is TGTGCCAGCAGCTTAAGTGCGGACTCTGGGGCCAACGTCCTGACTTTC. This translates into CASSLSADSGANVLTF. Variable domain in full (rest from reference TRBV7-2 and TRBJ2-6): GAGVSQSPSNKVTEKGKDVELRCDPISGHTALYWYRQSLGQGLEFLIYFQGNSAPDKSGLPSDRFSAERTGGSVSTLTIQRTQQEDSAVYLCASSLSADSGANVLTFGAGSRLTVL.